This T cell receptor beta chain is from a study of response to subunit inactivated influenza vaccine. Whole-study results and caveats: Few new T cells, the authors suggested, are recruited by each seasonal influenza vaccination.

TCRdb redid the calling of the RT-PCR reads with MiXCR, one entry per CDR3 protein. The data hold around 190,000 distinct CDR3 sequences, with around 9% observed a single time. Of note for this clonotype: The antigen is not known.

CDR3 size: 15 residues. CDR1 is SGHDT and CDR2 is YYEEEE in the germline V gene. The V and J ends lost 5 bases and 1 base, in that order; junction bases with no gene match: 9. This TCR came from a man in his fifties who received an inactivated influenza vaccine. This chain joins TRBV5-6 and TRBJ2-7; 7 bases match TRBD2. The sequenced sample was non-naive T cells sorted from PBMCs, obtained on the day of vaccination. CDR3 nucleotides: TGTGCCAGCAGATCAAGCGGGACGGTTTCCTACGAGCAGTACTTC. Protein product: CASRSSGTVSYEQYF.